The clone carrying this TCR beta chain was counted once. Its antigen is currently unknown. The CDR3 has 15 amino acids. Germline CDR1 MNHNY, CDR2 SVGAGI (reference sequence). V trimming: 6 bases; J trimming: 0 bases; junction bases outside the gene matches: 4. The data were obtained in a study of shared clonotypes between healthy human individuals. Study findings and constraints: Only blood was sampled; tissue repertoires likely differ.

A CD45RA+ naive subset and a CD45RA-negative memory subset were split from CD4+ cells. Repertoires were generated with immunoSEQ multiplex PCR, while TCRdb's copy carries only in-frame clones and drops some. Altogether just over 2,000,000 clones are present, 95% being singletons, with the ten largest covering 0.1% to 0.15%. This rearrangement joins TRBV6-6 to TRBJ2-7, with TRBD1 identical over 11 bases. The origin of this receptor is a man in his late teens or twenties in good health. Sequenced input: naive CD4+ T cells sorted from blood. Subset indicated: CD45RA+ positively selected. CDR3 sequence (DNA): TGTGCCAGCAGGAGGGACAGGGGGGACTCCTACGAGCAGTACTTC. Translating it yields CASRRDRGDSYEQYF.